This T cell receptor beta chain was documented in a study of human T cells and chemical hapten exposure. Study background: Patients additionally received therapeutic doses of diphenylcyclopropenone on the scalp once a week, and this continued throughout the roughly 25-week study. Study conclusions and caveats: Counts of expanded TCRs at PT1 were positively correlated with patch test score. Sensitization with DPC brought no change to TCRs above 1 in 1000 in frequency.

The time point here: patch test 2, 6 weeks after DPC sensitization. The treatment denotes: therapeutic diphenylcyclopropenone sensitization with weekly scalp DPC. CDR1 and CDR2 from the germline V gene are MNHGY and SAAAGT. The CDR3 length is 14 residues. The V end lost 8 bases, the J end lost 5 bases, and 17 bases lay between the germline ends. A remark on this clonotype: What it recognizes is unknown.

Each CDR3 protein gets one entry after TCRdb re-called the RACE reads with MiXCR. The sample includes a few hundred thousand distinct CDR3 sequences, about 6.3% of them seen just once. The sequencing here drew on whole blood, taken in connection with sensitization to the hapten diphenylcyclopropenone (DPC). This sequence originates from a woman aged 18-29 years with alopecia areata. Some clones in this sample may be carry-over from other donors' samples. The rearrangement links TRBV6-8 to TRBJ2-3; D gene ambiguous. The CDR3 protein is CASGIGVGEDTQYF. As DNA, the CDR3 is TGTGCCAGCGGGATAGGTGTAGGTGAAGATACGCAGTATTTT.